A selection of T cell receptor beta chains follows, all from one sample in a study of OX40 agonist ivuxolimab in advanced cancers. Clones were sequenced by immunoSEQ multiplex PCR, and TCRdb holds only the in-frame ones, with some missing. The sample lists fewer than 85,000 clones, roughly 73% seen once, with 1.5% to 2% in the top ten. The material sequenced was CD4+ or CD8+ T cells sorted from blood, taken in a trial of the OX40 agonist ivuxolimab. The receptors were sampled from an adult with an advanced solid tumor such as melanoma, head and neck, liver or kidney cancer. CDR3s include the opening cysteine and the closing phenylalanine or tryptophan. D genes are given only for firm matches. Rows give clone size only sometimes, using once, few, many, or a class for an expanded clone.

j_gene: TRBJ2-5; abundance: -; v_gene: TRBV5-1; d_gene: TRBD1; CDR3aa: CASSLRQGAGKTQYF; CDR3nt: TGCGCCAGCAGCCTAAGACAGGGGGCAGGGAAGACCCAGTACTTC
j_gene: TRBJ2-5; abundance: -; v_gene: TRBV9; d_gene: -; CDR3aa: CASSVQGPETQYF; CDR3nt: TGTGCCAGCAGCGTACAGGGTCCCGAGACCCAGTACTTC
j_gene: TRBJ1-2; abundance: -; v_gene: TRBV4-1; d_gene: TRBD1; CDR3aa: CASSLGTDFSYGYTF; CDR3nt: TGCGCCAGCAGCCTGGGGACAGATTTTAGCTATGGCTACACCTTC
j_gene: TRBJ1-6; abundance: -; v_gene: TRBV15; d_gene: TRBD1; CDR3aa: CATSRDRVPTNSPLHF; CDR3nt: TGTGCCACCAGCAGGGACAGGGTTCCAACAAATTCACCCCTCCACTTT
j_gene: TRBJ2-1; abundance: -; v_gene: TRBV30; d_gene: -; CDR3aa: CAWTLQSASEQFF; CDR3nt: TGTGCCTGGACCCTCCAAAGCGCCAGTGAGCAGTTCTTC
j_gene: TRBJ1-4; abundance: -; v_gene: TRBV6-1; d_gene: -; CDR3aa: CASSGTEGATNEKLFF; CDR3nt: TGTGCCAGCAGTGGGACGGAAGGGGCAACTAATGAAAAACTGTTTTTT
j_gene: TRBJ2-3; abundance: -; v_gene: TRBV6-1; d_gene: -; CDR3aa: CASSERAGADKVTDTQYF; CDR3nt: TGTGCCAGCAGTGAAAGGGCGGGGGCAGACAAGGTGACAGATACGCAGTATTTT
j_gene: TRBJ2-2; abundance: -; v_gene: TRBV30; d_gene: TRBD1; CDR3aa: CARGGSLNTGELFF; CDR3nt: TGTGCCCGAGGGGGCAGTTTGAACACCGGGGAGCTGTTTTTT
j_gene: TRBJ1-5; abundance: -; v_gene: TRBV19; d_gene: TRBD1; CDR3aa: CASTNRGVVRSNQPQHF; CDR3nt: TGTGCCAGTACAAACAGGGGAGTTGTTAGGAGCAATCAGCCCCAGCATTTT
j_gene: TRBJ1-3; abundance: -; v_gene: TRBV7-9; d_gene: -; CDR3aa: CASSLLGLSGNTIYF; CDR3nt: TGTGCCAGCAGCTTACTAGGTCTCTCTGGAAACACCATATATTTT
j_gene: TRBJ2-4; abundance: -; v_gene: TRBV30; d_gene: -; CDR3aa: CAWGKLAKNIQYF; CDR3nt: TGTGCCTGGGGCAAGTTAGCCAAAAACATTCAGTACTTC
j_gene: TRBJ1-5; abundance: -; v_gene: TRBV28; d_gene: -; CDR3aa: CASSMRAWNEPQHF; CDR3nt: TGTGCCAGCAGTATGAGGGCTTGGAATGAGCCCCAGCATTTT
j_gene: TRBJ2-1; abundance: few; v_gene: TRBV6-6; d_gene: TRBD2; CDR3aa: CASSYSRLAVNEQFF; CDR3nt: TGTGCCAGCAGTTACTCGAGACTAGCGGTCAATGAGCAGTTCTTC
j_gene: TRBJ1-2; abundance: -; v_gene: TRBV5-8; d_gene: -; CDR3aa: CASRPGVANGYTF; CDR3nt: TGTGCCAGCCGCCCGGGAGTGGCGAATGGCTACACCTTC
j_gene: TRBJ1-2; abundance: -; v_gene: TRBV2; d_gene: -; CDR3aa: CASSEDGNYGYTF; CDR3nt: TGTGCCAGCAGTGAGGACGGTAACTATGGCTACACCTTC
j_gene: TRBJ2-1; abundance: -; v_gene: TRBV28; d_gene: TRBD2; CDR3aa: CASSIAGDPNEQFF; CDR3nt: TGTGCCAGCAGTATAGCGGGAGATCCCAATGAGCAGTTCTTC
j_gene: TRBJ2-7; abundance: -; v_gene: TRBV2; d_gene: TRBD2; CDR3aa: CASSESMGGNSYEQYF; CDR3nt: TGTGCCAGCAGTGAATCTATGGGGGGGAACTCCTACGAGCAGTACTTC
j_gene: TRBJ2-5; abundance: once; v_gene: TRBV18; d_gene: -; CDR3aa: CASSRGRGETQYF; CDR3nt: TGTGCCAGCTCACGGGGCAGGGGAGAGACCCAGTACTTC
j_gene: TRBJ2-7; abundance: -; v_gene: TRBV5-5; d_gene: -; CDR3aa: CASSSAPGQSYEQYF; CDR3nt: TGTGCCAGCAGCTCAGCACCGGGACAATCCTACGAGCAGTACTTC
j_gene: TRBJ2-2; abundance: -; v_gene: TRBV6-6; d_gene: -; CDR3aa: CASTQLTGELFF; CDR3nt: TGTGCCAGCACACAGCTCACCGGGGAGCTGTTTTTT
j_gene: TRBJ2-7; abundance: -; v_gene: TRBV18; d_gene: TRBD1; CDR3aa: CASSPMGQGSSYEQYF; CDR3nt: TGTGCCAGCTCACCCATGGGACAGGGTTCCTCCTACGAGCAGTACTTC
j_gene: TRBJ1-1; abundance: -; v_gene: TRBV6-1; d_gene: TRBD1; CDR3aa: CASSEGRDRVTEAFF; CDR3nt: TGTGCCAGCAGTGAAGGACGAGACAGGGTCACTGAAGCTTTCTTT
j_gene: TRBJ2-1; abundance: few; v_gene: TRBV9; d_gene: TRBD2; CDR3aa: CASSAGLAVNEQFF; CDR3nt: TGTGCCAGCAGCGCAGGACTAGCGGTCAATGAGCAGTTCTTC
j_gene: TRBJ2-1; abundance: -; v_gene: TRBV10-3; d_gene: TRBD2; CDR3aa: CAIRGLAGGPLDEQFF; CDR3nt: TGTGCCATCAGAGGACTAGCGGGGGGGCCTCTTGATGAGCAGTTCTTC
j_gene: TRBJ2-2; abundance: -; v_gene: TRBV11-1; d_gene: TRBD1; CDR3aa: CASSLATGVVPGELFF; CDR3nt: TGTGCCAGCAGCTTAGCAACAGGGGTTGTGCCCGGGGAGCTGTTTTTT
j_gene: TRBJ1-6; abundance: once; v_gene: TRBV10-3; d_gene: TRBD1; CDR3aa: CAISAGTGDNSPLHF; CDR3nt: TGTGCCATCAGCGCCGGGACAGGGGATAATTCACCCCTCCACTTT
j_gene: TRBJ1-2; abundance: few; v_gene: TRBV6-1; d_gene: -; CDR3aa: CASSEVRGPPPAGYTF; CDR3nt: TGTGCCAGCAGTGAAGTTCGGGGGCCCCCCCCCGCCGGCTACACCTTC
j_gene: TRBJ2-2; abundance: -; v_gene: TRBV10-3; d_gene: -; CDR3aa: CAISESTNTGELFF; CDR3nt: TGTGCCATCAGTGAATCTACAAACACCGGGGAGCTGTTTTTT
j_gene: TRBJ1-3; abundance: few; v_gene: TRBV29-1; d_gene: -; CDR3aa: CSVEGGSGNTIYF; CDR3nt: TGCAGCGTTGAAGGGGGATCTGGAAACACCATATATTTT
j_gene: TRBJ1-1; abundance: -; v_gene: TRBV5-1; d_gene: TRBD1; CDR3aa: CASSPTGDLEAFF; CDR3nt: TGCGCCAGCAGCCCTACAGGGGATCTTGAAGCTTTCTTT
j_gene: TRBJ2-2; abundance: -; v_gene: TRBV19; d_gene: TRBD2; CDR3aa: CASRRTSAGELFF; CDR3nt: TGTGCCAGTAGAAGGACTAGCGCTGGGGAGCTGTTTTTT
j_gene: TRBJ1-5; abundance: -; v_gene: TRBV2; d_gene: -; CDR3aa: CASSTMEGGYYSNQPQHF; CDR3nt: TGTGCCAGCAGCACTATGGAGGGGGGGTACTATAGCAATCAGCCCCAGCATTTT
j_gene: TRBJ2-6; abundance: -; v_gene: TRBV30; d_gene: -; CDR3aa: CAWSAPWGSGANVLTF; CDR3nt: TGTGCCTGGAGCGCCCCCTGGGGCTCTGGGGCCAACGTCCTGACTTTC
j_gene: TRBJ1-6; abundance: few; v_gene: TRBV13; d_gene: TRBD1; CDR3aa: CASSEGQGAWVDSPLHF; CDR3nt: TGTGCCAGCAGCGAAGGACAGGGGGCCTGGGTGGATTCACCCCTCCACTTT
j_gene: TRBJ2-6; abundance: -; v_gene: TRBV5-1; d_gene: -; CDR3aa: CASSLPVGSDSGANVLTF; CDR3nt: TGCGCCAGCAGCTTACCCGTTGGGAGTGACTCTGGGGCCAACGTCCTGACTTTC
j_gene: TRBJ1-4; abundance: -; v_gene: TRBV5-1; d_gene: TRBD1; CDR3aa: CASRTGESEKLFF; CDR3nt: TGCGCCAGCCGGACAGGGGAAAGTGAAAAACTGTTTTTT
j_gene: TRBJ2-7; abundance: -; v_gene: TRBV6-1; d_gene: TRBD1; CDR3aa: CASSETHRGPAYEQYF; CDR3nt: TGTGCCAGCAGTGAAACCCACAGGGGGCCCGCCTACGAGCAGTACTTC
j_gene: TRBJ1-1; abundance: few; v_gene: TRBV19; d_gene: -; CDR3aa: CASSMYQGATEAFF; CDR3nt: TGTGCCAGTAGTATGTATCAAGGGGCCACTGAAGCTTTCTTT
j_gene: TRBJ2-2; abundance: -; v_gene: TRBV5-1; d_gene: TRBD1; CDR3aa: CASSGQANTGELFF; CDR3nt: TGCGCCAGCTCCGGACAGGCGAACACCGGGGAGCTGTTTTTT
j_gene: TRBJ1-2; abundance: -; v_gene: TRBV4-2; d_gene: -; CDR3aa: CASSQDWQGLGYTF; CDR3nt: TGTGCCAGCAGCCAAGATTGGCAGGGCCTTGGCTACACCTTC
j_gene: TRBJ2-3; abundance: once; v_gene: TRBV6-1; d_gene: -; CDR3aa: CASSPDLKYTQYF; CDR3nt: TGTGCCAGCAGTCCAGACTTAAAATATACGCAGTATTTT
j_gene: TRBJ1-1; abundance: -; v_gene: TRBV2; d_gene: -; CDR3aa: CASRTGGRTEAFF; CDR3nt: TGTGCCAGCAGGACAGGAGGGCGGACTGAAGCTTTCTTT
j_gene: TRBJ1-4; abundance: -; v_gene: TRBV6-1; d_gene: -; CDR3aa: CASSEGVGATNEKLFF; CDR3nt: TGTGCCAGCAGTGAAGGTGTTGGGGCAACTAATGAAAAACTGTTTTTT
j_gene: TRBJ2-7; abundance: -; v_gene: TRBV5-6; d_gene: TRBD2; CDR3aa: CASSRAGLASYEQYF; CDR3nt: TGTGCCAGCAGCAGGGCGGGACTAGCAAGCTACGAGCAGTACTTC
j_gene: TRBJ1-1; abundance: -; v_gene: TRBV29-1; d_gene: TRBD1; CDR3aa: CSVEGTGWTEAFF; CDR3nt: TGCAGCGTTGAAGGGACAGGATGGACTGAAGCTTTCTTT
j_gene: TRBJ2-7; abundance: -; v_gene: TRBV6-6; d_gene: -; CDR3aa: CAIQNVRTGRGEQYF; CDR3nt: TGTGCCATCCAAAATGTTCGGACGGGAAGGGGCGAGCAGTACTTC
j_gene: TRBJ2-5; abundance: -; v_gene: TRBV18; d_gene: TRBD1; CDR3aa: CASSATGTGAETQYF; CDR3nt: TGTGCCAGCTCCGCCACCGGGACAGGGGCAGAGACCCAGTACTTC
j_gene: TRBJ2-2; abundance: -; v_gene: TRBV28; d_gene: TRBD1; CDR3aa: CASSFWDRGLGGELFF; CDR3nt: TGTGCCAGCAGCTTCTGGGACAGGGGGCTAGGCGGGGAGCTGTTTTTT
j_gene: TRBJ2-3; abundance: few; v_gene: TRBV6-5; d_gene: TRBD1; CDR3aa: CASSGDSPTLYF; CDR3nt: TGTGCCAGCAGTGGGGACAGCCCGACGTTGTATTTT